The rows below give T cell receptor beta chains drawn from one sample of a study of STAT5B mutations in CD4+ large granular lymphocyte leukemia. Only in-frame clones appear in the TCRdb table, and some are missing; sequencing was by immunoSEQ multiplex PCR. The sample lists 38,000 or so clones; 85% were seen once. What was sequenced was CD4+ T cells from blood buffy coats. These receptors all stem from a human donor in good health. The CDR3 runs from the conserved cysteine through the conserved F or W. The order of the fields is V gene, clone size, J gene, CDR3 protein. The size of a clone is reported for some rows only, either as once, few or many, or as a class for expanded clones.

v_call: TRBV11-1
clone_size: .
j_call: TRBJ2-3
cdr3_aa: CASRGGGNSDTQYF

v_call: TRBV11-3
clone_size: .
j_call: TRBJ2-5
cdr3_aa: CASSLDGGHEETQYF

v_call: TRBV7-9
clone_size: .
j_call: TRBJ2-5
cdr3_aa: CASSLNREETQYF

v_call: TRBV5-1
clone_size: .
j_call: TRBJ1-1
cdr3_aa: CASGQGGRTEAFF

v_call: TRBV4-2
clone_size: .
j_call: TRBJ1-1
cdr3_aa: CASSQGDGGNTEAFF

v_call: TRBV7-2
clone_size: .
j_call: TRBJ2-2
cdr3_aa: CASSLFQGSGELFF

v_call: TRBV28
clone_size: .
j_call: TRBJ1-2
cdr3_aa: CASTPGKGGGYTF

v_call: TRBV18
clone_size: .
j_call: TRBJ1-3
cdr3_aa: CASSPFRQGLGNTIYF

v_call: TRBV5-1
clone_size: .
j_call: TRBJ1-4
cdr3_aa: CASSLGQEIGVKLFF

v_call: TRBV15
clone_size: .
j_call: TRBJ2-7
cdr3_aa: CATSRGGQGAYEQYF

v_call: TRBV7-9
clone_size: .
j_call: TRBJ2-7
cdr3_aa: CASSFGSSYEQYF

v_call: TRBV6-1
clone_size: .
j_call: TRBJ2-2
cdr3_aa: CAGETGGNTGELFF

v_call: TRBV4-1
clone_size: .
j_call: TRBJ2-6
cdr3_aa: CASSQGESGANVLTF

v_call: TRBV13
clone_size: .
j_call: TRBJ1-1
cdr3_aa: CASSIRDRVNTEAFF

v_call: TRBV15
clone_size: .
j_call: TRBJ1-5
cdr3_aa: CATSRDRANQPQHF

v_call: TRBV19
clone_size: .
j_call: TRBJ2-1
cdr3_aa: CASTLGAGPSYNEQFF

v_call: TRBV5-1
clone_size: .
j_call: TRBJ1-1
cdr3_aa: CASRQGQNTEAFF

v_call: TRBV19
clone_size: .
j_call: TRBJ1-5
cdr3_aa: CASTDDPGNQPQHF

v_call: TRBV19
clone_size: .
j_call: TRBJ1-2
cdr3_aa: CASSKPGQVIYGYTF

v_call: TRBV6-4
clone_size: .
j_call: TRBJ1-1
cdr3_aa: CASRPITGTAVRNTEAFF

v_call: TRBV6-6
clone_size: .
j_call: TRBJ2-5
cdr3_aa: CASQLGILAGGETQYF

v_call: TRBV2
clone_size: few
j_call: TRBJ1-6
cdr3_aa: CASNPRGPSPLHF

v_call: TRBV19
clone_size: .
j_call: TRBJ2-5
cdr3_aa: CASSSQETQYF

v_call: TRBV18
clone_size: once
j_call: TRBJ1-2
cdr3_aa: CASSPPPRAGYTF

v_call: TRBV5-4
clone_size: .
j_call: TRBJ1-1
cdr3_aa: CASSFQALRGTEAFF

v_call: TRBV5-4
clone_size: .
j_call: TRBJ1-1
cdr3_aa: CASSLTGNTEAFF

v_call: TRBV6-1
clone_size: .
j_call: TRBJ2-1
cdr3_aa: CAARGPEQFF

v_call: TRBV28
clone_size: .
j_call: TRBJ2-7
cdr3_aa: CASRVQGPYEQYF

v_call: TRBV28
clone_size: .
j_call: TRBJ1-4
cdr3_aa: CASIKGGVTNEKLFF

v_call: TRBV7-9
clone_size: .
j_call: TRBJ2-7
cdr3_aa: CASSTPGTRQYF

v_call: TRBV30
clone_size: .
j_call: TRBJ1-5
cdr3_aa: CAWSAGGPGEPQHF